This T cell receptor (beta chain) was profiled in a study of cytomegalovirus exposure and HLA in healthy donors. The PCR was carried out with 60 Vbeta primers and 13 Jbeta primers. Sequencing was performed with immunoSEQ multiplex PCR; in TCRdb, only in-frame clones are kept and a portion is missing. Of approximately 86,000 clones in the sample, over 60% were seen once. The CDR3 runs to 12 residues. From germline, CDR1 is LNHDA and CDR2 SQIVND (reference sequence). Notes on the study in general: A later analysis linked a missense DCLRE1C variant to TCR beta V- and J-gene trimming. Presence/absence results assume similar sequencing depth per donor, which may not hold.

Comments on this clone: The antigen is not known.

This sequence was found in a man in his forties in good health and CMV-seronegative. The sequenced sample was PBMCs. This chain connects TRBV19 to TRBJ2-5; 7 positions match TRBD1. The end of the DNA aligns better with TRBJ2-7, so the J call may be wrong. The CDR3 DNA reads TGTGCCAGTAGGGGACAGCGTTACGAGCAGTACTTC. Protein: CASRGQRYEQYF.